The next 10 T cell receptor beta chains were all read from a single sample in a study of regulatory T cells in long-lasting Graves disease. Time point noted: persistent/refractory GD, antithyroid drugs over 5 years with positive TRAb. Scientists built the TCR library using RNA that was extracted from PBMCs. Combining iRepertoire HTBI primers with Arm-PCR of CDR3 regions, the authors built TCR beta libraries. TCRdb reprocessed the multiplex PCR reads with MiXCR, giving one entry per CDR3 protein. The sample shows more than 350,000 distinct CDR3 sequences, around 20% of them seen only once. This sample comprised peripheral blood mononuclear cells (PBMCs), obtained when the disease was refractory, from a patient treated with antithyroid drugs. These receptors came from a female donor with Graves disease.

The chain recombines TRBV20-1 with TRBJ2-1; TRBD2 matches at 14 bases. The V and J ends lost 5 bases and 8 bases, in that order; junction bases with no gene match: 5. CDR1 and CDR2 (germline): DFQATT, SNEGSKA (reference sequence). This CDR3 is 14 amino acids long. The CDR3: CSAQGTSGSDEQFF. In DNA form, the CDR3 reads TGCAGTGCTCAGGGGACTAGCGGGAGTGATGAGCAGTTCTTC.

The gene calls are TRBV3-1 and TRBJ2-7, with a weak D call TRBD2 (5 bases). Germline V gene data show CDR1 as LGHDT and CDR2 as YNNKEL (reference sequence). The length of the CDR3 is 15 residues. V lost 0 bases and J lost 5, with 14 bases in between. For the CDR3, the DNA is TGTGCCAGCAGCCAAGAAGGGAGCGACGACGACGAGCAGTACTTC. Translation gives CASSQEGSDDDEQYF.

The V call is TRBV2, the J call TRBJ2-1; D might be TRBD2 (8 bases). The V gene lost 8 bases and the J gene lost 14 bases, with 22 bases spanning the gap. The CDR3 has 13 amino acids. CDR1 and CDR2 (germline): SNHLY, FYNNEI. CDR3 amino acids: CASWSSGLQGEFF. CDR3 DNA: TGTGCCAGCTGGTCTAGCGGGCTTCAGGGGGAGTTCTTC.

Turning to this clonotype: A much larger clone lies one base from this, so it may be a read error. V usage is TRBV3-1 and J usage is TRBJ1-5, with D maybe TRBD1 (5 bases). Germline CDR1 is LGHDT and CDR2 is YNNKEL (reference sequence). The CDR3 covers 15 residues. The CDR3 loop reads CTSSQSSGLNQPQHF. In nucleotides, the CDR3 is TGTACCAGCAGCCAATCGTCAGGGCTCAATCAGCCCCAGCATTTT.

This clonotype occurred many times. In nucleotides, the CDR3 is TGTGCCAGCAGCCGGGACAGGGTAGATCAGCCCCAGCATTTT. It translates to CASSRDRVDQPQHF. The chain recombines TRBV2 with TRBJ1-5; 9 bases line up with TRBD1. In germline, CDR1 is SNHLY, CDR2 FYNNEI. CDR3 length equals 14 residues. Trimming cost V 6 bases and J 5 bases; bases outside gene matches: 5.

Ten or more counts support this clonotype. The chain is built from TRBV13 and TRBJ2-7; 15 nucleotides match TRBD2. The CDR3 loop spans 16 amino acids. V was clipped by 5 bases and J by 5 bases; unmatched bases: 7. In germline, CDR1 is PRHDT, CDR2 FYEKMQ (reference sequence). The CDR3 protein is CASSPPGLAGGHEQYF. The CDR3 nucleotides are TGTGCCAGCAGCCCTCCGGGACTAGCGGGAGGACACGAGCAGTACTTC.

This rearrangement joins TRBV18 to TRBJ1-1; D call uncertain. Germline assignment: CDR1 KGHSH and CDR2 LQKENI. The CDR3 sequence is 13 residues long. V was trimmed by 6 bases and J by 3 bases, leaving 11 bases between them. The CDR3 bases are TGTGCCAGCTCTCCTCGGGGTTACACTGAAGCTTTCTTT. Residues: CASSPRGYTEAFF.

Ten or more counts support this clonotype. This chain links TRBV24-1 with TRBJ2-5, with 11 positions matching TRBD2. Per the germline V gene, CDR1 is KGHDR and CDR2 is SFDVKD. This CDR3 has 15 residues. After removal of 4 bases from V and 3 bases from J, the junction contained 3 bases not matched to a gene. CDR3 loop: CATSEKGLAEETQYF. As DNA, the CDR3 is TGTGCCACCAGTGAGAAGGGACTAGCGGAAGAGACCCAGTACTTC.

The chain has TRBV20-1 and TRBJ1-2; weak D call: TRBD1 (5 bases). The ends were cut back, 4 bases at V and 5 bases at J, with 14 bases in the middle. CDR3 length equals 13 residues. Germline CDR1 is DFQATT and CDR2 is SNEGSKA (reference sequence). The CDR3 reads CSATREGRYGYTF. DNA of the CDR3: TGCAGTGCTACCCGAGAGGGGAGATATGGCTACACCTTC.

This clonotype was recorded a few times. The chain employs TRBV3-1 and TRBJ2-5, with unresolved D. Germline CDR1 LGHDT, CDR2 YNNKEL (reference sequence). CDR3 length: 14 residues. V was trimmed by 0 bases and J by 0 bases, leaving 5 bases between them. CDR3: CASSQDVYQETQYF. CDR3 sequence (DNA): TGTGCCAGCAGCCAAGACGTTTACCAAGAGACCCAGTACTTC.